This TCR beta chain was sequenced during a study of OX40 agonist ivuxolimab in advanced cancers. Across the study: In this cohort, patients received ivuxolimab, an agonistic anti-OX40 (CD134) antibody. Study-wide points: Blood T cells, both CD4+ and CD8+, expanded clonally by week 6 at 0.1 to 3.0 mg/kg.

Here immunoSEQ multiplex PCR was the method, and the copy in TCRdb shows in-frame clones only, minus some. The sample has more than 65,000 clones; about nine tenths are singletons. V was shortened by 5 bases and J by 8 bases, with 18 bases between the two germline ends. Germline lookup yields CDR1 SEHNR and CDR2 FQNEAQ (reference sequence). The CDR3 totals 15 residues. About this clone itself: The antigen remains undetermined.

The chain recombines TRBV7-9 with TRBJ1-4; a possible D gene is TRBD1 (5 bases). The sample consisted of CD4+ or CD8+ T cells sorted from blood, taken in a trial of the OX40 agonist ivuxolimab. The clonotype originates from an adult with an advanced solid tumor such as melanoma, head and neck, liver or kidney cancer. The CDR3 coding sequence is TGTGCCAGCAGCCCCGGACCCACGGGACGCGAAAAACTGTTTTTT. As protein: CASSPGPTGREKLFF.